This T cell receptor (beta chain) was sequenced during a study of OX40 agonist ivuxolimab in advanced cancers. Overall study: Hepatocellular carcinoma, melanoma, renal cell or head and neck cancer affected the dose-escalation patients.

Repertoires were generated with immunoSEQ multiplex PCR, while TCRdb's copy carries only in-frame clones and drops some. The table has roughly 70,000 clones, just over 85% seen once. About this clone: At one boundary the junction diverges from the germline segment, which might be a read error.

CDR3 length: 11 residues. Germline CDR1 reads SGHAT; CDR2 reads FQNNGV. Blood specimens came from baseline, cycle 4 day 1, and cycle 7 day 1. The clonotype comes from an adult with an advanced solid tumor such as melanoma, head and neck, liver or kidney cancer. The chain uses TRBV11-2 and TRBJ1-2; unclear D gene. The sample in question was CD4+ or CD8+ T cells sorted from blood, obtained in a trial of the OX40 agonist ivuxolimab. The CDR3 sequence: CASSLGLTMAF. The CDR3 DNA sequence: TGTGCCAGCAGCTTAGGACTAACTATGGCCTTC.